What follows describes a single T cell receptor beta chain. Its cognate antigen is unknown. This specimen comes from a study of shared clonotypes between healthy human individuals. Study summary: Three plates were used per donor for CD4 naive, three for CD4 memory, two for CD8 naive and one for CD8 memory. Study observations and caveats: Shared clonotypes: approximately 4.5% naive CD4, under 4% naive CD8, under 2.5% memory CD4, 0.4% memory CD8.

Terminally differentiated effector memory CD45RA+ cells were excluded from the naive CD8 cells, which were CD45RO-negative and positively selected for CCR7. The CDR3 totals 15 residues. The germline V gene encodes CDR1 SGHVS and CDR2 FNYEAQ. With 1 base removed from V and 6 bases from J, the gap between germline ends came to 12 bases. Each subset's genomic DNA was split evenly across several immunoSEQ plates. Clones were sequenced by immunoSEQ multiplex PCR, and TCRdb holds only the in-frame ones, with some missing. The sample carries some 2 million clones, approximately 94% recorded once. The sequenced material came from naive CD8+ T cells sorted from blood. This clonotype originated in a young man in good health. This rearrangement joins TRBV7-6 to TRBJ1-4; D may be TRBD1 (5 bases). For the CDR3, the DNA is TGTGCCAGCAGCTTAGAACCCAGGGAAGATGAAAAACTGTTTTTT. Translation: CASSLEPREDEKLFF.